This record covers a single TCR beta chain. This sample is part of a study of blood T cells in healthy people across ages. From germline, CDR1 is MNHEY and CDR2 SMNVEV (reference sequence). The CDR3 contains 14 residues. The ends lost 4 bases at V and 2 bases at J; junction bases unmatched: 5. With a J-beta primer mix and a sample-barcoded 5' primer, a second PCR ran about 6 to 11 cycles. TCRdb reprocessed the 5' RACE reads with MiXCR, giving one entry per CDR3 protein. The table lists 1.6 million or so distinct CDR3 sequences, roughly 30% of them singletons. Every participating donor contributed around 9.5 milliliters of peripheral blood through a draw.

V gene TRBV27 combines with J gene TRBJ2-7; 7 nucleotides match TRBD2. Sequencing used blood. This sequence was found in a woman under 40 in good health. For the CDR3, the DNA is TGTGCCAGCAGTTCGGGACTACCCACCTACGAGCAGTACTTC. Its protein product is CASSSGLPTYEQYF.